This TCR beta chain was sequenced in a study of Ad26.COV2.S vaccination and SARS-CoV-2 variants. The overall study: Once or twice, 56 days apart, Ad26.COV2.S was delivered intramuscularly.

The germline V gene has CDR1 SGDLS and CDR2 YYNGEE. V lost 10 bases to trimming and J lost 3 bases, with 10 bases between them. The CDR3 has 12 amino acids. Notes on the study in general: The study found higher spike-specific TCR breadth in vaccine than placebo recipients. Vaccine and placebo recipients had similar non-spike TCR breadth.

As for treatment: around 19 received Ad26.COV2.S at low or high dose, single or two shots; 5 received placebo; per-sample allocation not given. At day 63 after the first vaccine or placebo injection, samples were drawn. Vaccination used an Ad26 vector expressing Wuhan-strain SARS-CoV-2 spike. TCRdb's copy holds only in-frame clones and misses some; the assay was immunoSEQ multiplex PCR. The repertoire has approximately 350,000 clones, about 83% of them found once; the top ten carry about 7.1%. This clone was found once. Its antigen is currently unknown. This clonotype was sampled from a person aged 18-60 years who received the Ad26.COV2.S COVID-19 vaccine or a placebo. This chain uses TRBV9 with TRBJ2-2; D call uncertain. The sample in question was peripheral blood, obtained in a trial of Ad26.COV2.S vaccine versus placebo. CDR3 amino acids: CASTSYTGELFF. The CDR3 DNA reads TGTGCCTCAACGTCGTACACCGGGGAGCTGTTTTTT.